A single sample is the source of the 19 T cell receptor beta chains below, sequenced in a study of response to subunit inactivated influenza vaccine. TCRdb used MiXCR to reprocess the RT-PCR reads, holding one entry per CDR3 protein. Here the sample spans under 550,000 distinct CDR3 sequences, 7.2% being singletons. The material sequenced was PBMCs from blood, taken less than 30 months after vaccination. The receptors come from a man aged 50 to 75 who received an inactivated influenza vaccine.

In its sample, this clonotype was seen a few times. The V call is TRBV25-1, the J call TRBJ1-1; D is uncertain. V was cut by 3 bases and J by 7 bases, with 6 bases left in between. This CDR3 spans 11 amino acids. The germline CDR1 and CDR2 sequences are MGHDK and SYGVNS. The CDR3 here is CASSEGGEAFF. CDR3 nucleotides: TGTGCCAGCAGTGAGGGAGGTGAAGCTTTCTTT.

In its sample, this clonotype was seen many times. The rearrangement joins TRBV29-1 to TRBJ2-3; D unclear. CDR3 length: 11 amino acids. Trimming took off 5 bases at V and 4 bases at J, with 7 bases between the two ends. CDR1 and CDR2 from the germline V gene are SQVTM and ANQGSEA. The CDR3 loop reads CSVLWADTQYF. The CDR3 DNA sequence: TGCAGCGTTCTATGGGCAGATACGCAGTATTTT.

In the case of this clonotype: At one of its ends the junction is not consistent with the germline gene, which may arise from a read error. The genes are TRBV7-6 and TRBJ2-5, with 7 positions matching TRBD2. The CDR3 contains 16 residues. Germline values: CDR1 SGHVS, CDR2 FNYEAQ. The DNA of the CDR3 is TGTGCCAGCAGCCTAGCCTCCGGGACTATGAATGAGACCCAGTACTTC. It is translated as CASSLASGTMNETQYF.

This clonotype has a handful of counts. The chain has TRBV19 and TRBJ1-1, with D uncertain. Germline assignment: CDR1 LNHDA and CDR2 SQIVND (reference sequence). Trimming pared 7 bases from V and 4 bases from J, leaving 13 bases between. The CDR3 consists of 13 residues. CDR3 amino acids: CASKTNSGTEAFF. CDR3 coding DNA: TGTGCCAGTAAAACAAACTCGGGCACTGAAGCTTTCTTT. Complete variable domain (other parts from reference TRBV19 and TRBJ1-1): DGGITQSPKYLFRKEGQNVTLSCEQNLNHDAMYWYRQDPGQGLRLIYYSQIVNDFQKGDIAEGYSVSREKKESFPLTVTSAQKNPTAFYLCASKTNSGTEAFFGQGTRLTVV.

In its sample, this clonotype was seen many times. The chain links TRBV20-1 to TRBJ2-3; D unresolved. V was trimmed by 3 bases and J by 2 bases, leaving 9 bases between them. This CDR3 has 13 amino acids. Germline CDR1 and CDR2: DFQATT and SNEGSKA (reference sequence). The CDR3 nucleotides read TGCAGTGCTAGTTCCGTGAACACAGATACGCAGTATTTT. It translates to CSASSVNTDTQYF.

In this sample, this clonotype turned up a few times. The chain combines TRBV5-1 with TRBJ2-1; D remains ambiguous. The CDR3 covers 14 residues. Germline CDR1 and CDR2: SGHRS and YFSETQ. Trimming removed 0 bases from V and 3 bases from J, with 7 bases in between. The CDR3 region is CASSLARNYNEQFF. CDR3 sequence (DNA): TGCGCCAGCAGCTTGGCCCGAAACTACAATGAGCAGTTCTTC. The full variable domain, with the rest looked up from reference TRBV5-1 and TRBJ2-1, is KAGVTQTPRYLIKTRGQQVTLSCSPISGHRSVSWYQQTPGQGLQFLFEYFSETQRNKGNFPGRFSGRQFSNSRSEMNVSTLELGDSALYLCASSLARNYNEQFFGPGTRLTVL.

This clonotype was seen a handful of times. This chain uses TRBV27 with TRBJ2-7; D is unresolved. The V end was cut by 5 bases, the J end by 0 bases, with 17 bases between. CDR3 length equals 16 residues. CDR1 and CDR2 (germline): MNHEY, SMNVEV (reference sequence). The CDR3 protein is CASSTDGPGLSYEQYF. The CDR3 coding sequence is TGTGCCAGCAGTACGGACGGACCCGGGCTCTCCTACGAGCAGTACTTC.

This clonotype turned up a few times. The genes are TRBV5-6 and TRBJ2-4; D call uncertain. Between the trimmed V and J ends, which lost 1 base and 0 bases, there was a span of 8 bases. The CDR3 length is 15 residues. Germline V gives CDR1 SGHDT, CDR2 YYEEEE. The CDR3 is CASSLYRLAKNIQYF. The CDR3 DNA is TGTGCCAGCAGCTTGTACCGGCTAGCCAAAAACATTCAGTACTTC.

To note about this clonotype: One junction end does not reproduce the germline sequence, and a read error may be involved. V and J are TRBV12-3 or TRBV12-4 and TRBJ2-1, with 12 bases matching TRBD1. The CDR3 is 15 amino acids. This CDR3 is CASRPGTGGYNEQVF. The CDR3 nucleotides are TGTGCCAGCAGACCCGGGACAGGGGGCTACAATGAGCAGGTCTTC.

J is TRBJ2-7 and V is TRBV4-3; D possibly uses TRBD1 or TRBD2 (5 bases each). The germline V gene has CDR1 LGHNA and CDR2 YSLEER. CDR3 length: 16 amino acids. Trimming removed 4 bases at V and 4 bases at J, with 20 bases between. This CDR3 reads CASSLNWGNPNYEQYF. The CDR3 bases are TGCGCCAGCAGCCTCAATTGGGGGAACCCAAATTACGAGCAGTACTTC.

CDR3: CASSLLWGTGELFF. Written as DNA, the CDR3 is TGTGCCAGTAGTCTCCTATGGGGGACCGGGGAGCTGTTTTTT. V and J are TRBV19 and TRBJ2-2; D may be TRBD1 or TRBD2 (5 bases each). There are 14 residues in the CDR3. V was cut by 5 bases and J by 5 bases, with 12 bases left in between. From germline, CDR1 is LNHDA and CDR2 SQIVND (reference sequence).

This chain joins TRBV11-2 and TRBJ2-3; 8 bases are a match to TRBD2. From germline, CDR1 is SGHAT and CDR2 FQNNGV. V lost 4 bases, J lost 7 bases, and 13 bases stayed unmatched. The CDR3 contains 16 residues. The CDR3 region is CASSSTRGAGPYTQYF. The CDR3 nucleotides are TGTGCCAGCAGCTCTACGCGGGGGGCTGGCCCTTATACGCAGTATTTT.

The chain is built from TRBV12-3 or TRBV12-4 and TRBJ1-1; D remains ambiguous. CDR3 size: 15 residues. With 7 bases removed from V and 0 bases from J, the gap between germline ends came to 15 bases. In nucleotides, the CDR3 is TGTGCCAGCACCAAAGACGGAGAAGTGAACACTGAAGCTTTCTTT. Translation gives CASTKDGEVNTEAFF.

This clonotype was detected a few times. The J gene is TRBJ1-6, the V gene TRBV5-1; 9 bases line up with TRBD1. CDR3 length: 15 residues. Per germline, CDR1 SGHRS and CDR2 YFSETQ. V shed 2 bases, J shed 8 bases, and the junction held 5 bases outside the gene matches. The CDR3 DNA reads TGCGCCAGCAGCTTCCGGGACAGGGATTATTCACCCCTCCACTTT. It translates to CASSFRDRDYSPLHF. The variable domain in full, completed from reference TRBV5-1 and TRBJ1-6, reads KAGVTQTPRYLIKTRGQQVTLSCSPISGHRSVSWYQQTPGQGLQFLFEYFSETQRNKGNFPGRFSGRQFSNSRSEMNVSTLELGDSALYLCASSFRDRDYSPLHFGNGTRLTVT.

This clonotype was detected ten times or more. CDR3 bases: TGTGCCAGCAGTTTCCGGGCCAGGAAAAATGAGCAGTTCTTC. This gives the protein CASSFRARKNEQFF. The chain combines TRBV28 with TRBJ2-1, with D unclear. The CDR3 loop spans 14 amino acids. V shed 3 bases and J shed 7 bases, with 13 bases lying between them. The germline V gene encodes CDR1 MDHEN and CDR2 SYDVKM.

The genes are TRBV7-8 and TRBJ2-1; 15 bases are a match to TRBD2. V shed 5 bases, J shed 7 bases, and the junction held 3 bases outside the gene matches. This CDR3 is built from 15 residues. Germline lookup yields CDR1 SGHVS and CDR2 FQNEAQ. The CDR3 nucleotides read TGTGCCAGCAGCCACGGGACTAGCGGGAGGAATGAGCAGTTCTTC. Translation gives CASSHGTSGRNEQFF. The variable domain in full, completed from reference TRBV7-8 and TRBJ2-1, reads GAGVSQSPRYKVAKRGQDVALRCDPISGHVSLFWYQQALGQGPEFLTYFQNEAQLDKSGLPSDRFFAERPEGSVSTLKIQRTQQEDSAVYLCASSHGTSGRNEQFFGPGTRLTVL.

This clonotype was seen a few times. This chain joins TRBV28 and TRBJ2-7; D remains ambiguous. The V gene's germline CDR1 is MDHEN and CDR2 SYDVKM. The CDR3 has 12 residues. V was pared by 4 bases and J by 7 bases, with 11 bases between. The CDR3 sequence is CASSSSPREQYF. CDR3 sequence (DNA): TGTGCCAGCAGTTCCTCCCCTCGGGAGCAGTACTTC.

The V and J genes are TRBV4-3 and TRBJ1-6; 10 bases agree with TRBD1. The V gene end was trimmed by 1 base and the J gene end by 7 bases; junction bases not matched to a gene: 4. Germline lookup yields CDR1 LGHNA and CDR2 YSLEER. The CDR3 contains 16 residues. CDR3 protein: CASSQGQGAGNSPLHF. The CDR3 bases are TGCGCCAGCAGCCAAGGACAGGGGGCCGGGAATTCACCCCTCCACTTT.

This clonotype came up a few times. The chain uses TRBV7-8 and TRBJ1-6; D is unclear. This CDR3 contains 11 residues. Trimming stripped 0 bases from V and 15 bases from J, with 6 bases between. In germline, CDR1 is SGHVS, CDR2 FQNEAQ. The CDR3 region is CASSLAGHLHF. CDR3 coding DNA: TGTGCCAGCAGCTTAGCAGGGCACCTCCACTTT. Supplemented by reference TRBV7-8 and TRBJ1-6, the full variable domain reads GAGVSQSPRYKVAKRGQDVALRCDPISGHVSLFWYQQALGQGPEFLTYFQNEAQLDKSGLPSDRFFAERPEGSVSTLKIQRTQQEDSAVYLCASSLAGHLHFGNGTRLTVT.